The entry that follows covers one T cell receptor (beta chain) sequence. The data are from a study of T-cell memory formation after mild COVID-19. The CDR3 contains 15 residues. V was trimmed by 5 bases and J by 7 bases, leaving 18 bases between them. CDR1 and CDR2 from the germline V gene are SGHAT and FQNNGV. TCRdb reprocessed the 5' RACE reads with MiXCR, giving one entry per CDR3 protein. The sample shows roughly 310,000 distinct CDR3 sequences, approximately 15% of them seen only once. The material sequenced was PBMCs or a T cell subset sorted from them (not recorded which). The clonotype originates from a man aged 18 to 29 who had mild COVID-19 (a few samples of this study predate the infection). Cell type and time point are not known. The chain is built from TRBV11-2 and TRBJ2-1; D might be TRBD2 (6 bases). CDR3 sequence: CASSPRGSGLNEQFF. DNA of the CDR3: TGTGCCAGCAGCCCTCGGGGGAGCGGCCTTAATGAGCAGTTCTTC. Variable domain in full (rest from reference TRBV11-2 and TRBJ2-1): EAGVAQSPRYKIIEKRQSVAFWCNPISGHATLYWYQQILGQGPKLLIQFQNNGVVDDSQLPKDRFSAERLKGVDSTLKIQPAKLEDSAVYLCASSPRGSGLNEQFFGPGTRLTVL.